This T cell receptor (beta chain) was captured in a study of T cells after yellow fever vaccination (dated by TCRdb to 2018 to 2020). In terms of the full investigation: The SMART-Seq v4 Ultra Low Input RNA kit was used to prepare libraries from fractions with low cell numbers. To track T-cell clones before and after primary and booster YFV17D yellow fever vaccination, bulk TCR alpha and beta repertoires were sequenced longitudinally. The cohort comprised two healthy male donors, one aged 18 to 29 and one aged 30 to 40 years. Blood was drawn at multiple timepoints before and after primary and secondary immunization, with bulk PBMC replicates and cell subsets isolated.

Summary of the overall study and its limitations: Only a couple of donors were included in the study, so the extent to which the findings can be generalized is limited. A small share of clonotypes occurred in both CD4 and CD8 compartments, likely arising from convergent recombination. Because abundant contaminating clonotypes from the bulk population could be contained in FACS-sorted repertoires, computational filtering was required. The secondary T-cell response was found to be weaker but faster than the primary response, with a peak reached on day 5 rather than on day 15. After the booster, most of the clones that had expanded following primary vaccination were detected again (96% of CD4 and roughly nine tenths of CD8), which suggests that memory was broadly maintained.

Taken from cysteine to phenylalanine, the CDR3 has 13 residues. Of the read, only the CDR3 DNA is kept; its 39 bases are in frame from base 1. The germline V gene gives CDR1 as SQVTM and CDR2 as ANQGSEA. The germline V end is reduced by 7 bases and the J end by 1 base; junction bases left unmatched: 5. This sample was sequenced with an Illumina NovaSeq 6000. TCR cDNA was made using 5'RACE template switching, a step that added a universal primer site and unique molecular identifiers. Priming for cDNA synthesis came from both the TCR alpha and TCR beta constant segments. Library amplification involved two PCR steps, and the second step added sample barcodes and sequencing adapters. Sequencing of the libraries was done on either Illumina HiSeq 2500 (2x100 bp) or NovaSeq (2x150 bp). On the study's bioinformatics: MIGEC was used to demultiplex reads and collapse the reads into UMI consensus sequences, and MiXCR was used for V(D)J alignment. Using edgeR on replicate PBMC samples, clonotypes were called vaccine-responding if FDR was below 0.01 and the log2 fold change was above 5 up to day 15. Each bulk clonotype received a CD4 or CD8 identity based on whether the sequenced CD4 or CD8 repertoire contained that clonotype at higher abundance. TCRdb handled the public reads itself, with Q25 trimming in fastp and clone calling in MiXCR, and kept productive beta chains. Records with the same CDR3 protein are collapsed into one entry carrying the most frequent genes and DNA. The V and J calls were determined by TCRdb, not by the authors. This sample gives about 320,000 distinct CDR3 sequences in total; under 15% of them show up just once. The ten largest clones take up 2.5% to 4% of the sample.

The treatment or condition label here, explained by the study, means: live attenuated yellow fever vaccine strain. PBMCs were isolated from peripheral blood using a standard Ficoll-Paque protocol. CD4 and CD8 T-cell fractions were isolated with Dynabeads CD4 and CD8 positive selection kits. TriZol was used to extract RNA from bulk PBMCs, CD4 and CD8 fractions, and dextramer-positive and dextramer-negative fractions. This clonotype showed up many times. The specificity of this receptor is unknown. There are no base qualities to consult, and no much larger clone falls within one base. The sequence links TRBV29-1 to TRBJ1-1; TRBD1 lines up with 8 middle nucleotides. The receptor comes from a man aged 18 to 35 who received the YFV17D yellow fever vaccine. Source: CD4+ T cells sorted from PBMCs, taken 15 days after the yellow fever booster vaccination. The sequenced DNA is TGCAGCGCGTCGGGACAGGAGAACACTGAAGCTTTCTTT. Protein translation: CSASGQENTEAFF.